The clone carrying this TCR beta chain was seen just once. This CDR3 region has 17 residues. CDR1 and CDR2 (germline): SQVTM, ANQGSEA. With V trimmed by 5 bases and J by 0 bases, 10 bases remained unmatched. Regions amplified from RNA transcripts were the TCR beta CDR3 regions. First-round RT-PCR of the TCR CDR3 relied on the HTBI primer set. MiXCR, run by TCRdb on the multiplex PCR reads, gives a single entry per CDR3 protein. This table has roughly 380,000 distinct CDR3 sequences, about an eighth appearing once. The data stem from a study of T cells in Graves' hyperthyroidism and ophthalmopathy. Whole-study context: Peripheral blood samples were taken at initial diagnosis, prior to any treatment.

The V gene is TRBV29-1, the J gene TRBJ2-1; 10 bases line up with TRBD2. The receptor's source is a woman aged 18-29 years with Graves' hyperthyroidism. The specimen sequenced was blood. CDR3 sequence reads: CSVPRGASGSSYNEQFF. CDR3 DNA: TGCAGCGTTCCAAGGGGGGCTAGCGGGAGCTCCTACAATGAGCAGTTCTTC.